The rows below give T cell receptor beta chains drawn from one sample of a study of T-cell memory formation after mild COVID-19. TCRdb fed the 5' RACE reads into MiXCR, producing one record per CDR3 protein. The sample lists roughly 450,000 distinct CDR3 sequences, 15% to 20% occurring once. Sequencing was done on a sample of PBMCs or a T cell subset sorted from them (not recorded which). Every receptor here comes from a man aged 18 to 29 who had mild COVID-19 (a few samples of this study predate the infection). Cell type and time point are not known. Both conserved end residues are part of each CDR3. D genes are given only for firm matches. Where a row states a size, it is once, few, many or the class of an expanded clone; other rows omit it.

-,TRBV15,TRBJ1-2,-,CATSRGDGVYGYTF,TGTGCCACCAGCAGGGGAGACGGGGTTTATGGCTACACCTTC
TRBD2,TRBV4-1,TRBJ2-3,few,CASSQERELAGLDTQYF,TGCGCCAGCAGCCAAGAAAGAGAACTAGCGGGGTTAGATACGCAGTATTTT
TRBD2,TRBV5-5,TRBJ2-7,-,CASSLRGLLAGTYEQYF,TGTGCCAGCAGCTTGAGGGGTTTACTAGCGGGTACCTACGAGCAGTACTTC
-,TRBV4-1,TRBJ1-2,few,CASRAPGNGHYGYTF,TGCGCCAGCAGGGCTCCAGGGAATGGTCACTATGGCTACACCTTC
TRBD2,TRBV4-3,TRBJ2-5,-,CASSQSRLAGEQETQYF,TGCGCCAGCAGCCAGAGTCGACTAGCGGGGGAGCAAGAGACCCAGTACTTC
-,TRBV6-5,TRBJ2-7,few,CASSDPAWEQYF,TGTGCCAGCAGTGACCCCGCGTGGGAGCAGTACTTC
-,TRBV12-3/TRBV12-4,TRBJ2-7,-,CASSFLAFEQYF,TGTGCCAGCAGTTTCCTAGCGTTCGAGCAGTACTTC
-,TRBV6-5,TRBJ1-5,-,CASSYSTLGGSNQPQHF,TGTGCCAGCAGTTACTCGACTCTGGGTGGTAGCAATCAGCCCCAGCATTTT
-,TRBV3-1,TRBJ2-2,-,CASSLLWGRANTGELFF,TGTGCCAGCAGCCTCCTTTGGGGGCGCGCGAACACCGGGGAGCTGTTTTTT
-,TRBV7-9,TRBJ1-1,-,CASSWGPQGTEAFF,TGTGCCAGCAGCTGGGGACCTCAAGGCACTGAAGCTTTCTTT
-,TRBV12-3/TRBV12-4,TRBJ2-5,many,CASTPNGETQYF,TGTGCCAGCACCCCTAATGGAGAGACCCAGTACTTC
TRBD1,TRBV7-2,TRBJ1-4,few,CASSPGQGGKLFF,TGTGCCAGCAGCCCAGGACAGGGGGGAAAACTGTTTTTT
-,TRBV12-3/TRBV12-4,TRBJ2-2,few,CAILETNTGELFF,TGTGCCATCCTGGAGACGAACACCGGGGAGCTGTTTTTT
TRBD1,TRBV28,TRBJ1-1,-,CASQPGGLNTEAFF,TGTGCCAGCCAGCCAGGGGGATTGAACACTGAAGCTTTCTTT
-,TRBV19,TRBJ2-7,-,CASSMAPPYEQYF,TGTGCCAGTAGTATGGCACCTCCCTACGAGCAGTACTTC
-,TRBV7-9,TRBJ2-3,-,CASSLEGGSFHTDTQYF,TGTGCCAGCAGCTTAGAGGGGGGGAGCTTCCATACAGATACGCAGTATTTT
-,TRBV25-1,TRBJ1-5,few,CASSDGQNNQPQHF,TGTGCCAGCAGTGACGGACAGAACAATCAGCCCCAGCATTTT
-,TRBV3-1,TRBJ2-5,-,CASSSWTADSEETQYF,TGTGCCAGCAGCTCGTGGACAGCCGATTCAGAAGAGACCCAGTACTTC
TRBD1,TRBV5-1,TRBJ1-1,-,CASSLILTGQGIAEAFF,TGCGCCAGCAGCTTGATCCTAACGGGACAGGGTATCGCTGAAGCTTTCTTT
TRBD1,TRBV18,TRBJ2-7,-,CASAQGSGVGNSYEQYF,TGTGCCAGCGCACAGGGGTCTGGGGTAGGCAACTCCTACGAGCAGTACTTC
-,TRBV4-2,TRBJ2-3,many,CASSHNPTDTQYF,TGTGCCAGCAGCCACAACCCCACAGATACGCAGTATTTT
-,TRBV20-1,TRBJ1-6,-,CSARDRIGHSPLHF,TGCAGTGCTAGAGACAGGATAGGGCATTCACCCCTCCACTTT
-,TRBV20-1,TRBJ2-3,many,CSAINQGDTQYF,TGCAGTGCGATAAATCAGGGAGATACGCAGTATTTT
TRBD1,TRBV6-6,TRBJ1-1,few,CASRKTRGQLNTEAFF,TGTGCCAGCAGAAAAACTCGGGGACAGCTGAACACTGAAGCTTTCTTT
TRBD1,TRBV3-1,TRBJ1-2,-,CASSPGQTNSGYTF,TGTGCCAGCAGCCCGGGACAGACTAACTCTGGCTACACCTTC
-,TRBV20-1,TRBJ2-3,many,CSAGNPTGTTDTQYF,TGCAGTGCTGGTAACCCGACCGGGACCACAGATACGCAGTATTTT
-,TRBV19,TRBJ2-1,few,CASSIGVGVEQFF,TGTGCCAGTAGTATAGGAGTTGGGGTTGAGCAGTTCTTC
TRBD1,TRBV12-3/TRBV12-4,TRBJ1-1,-,CASKQGVNTEAFF,TGTGCCAGTAAACAGGGGGTGAACACTGAAGCTTTCTTT
TRBD1,TRBV12-3/TRBV12-4,TRBJ1-1,few,CASSGQGWPEAFF,TGTGCCAGCAGCGGACAGGGGTGGCCTGAAGCTTTCTTT
-,TRBV4-2,TRBJ1-5,few,CASSHSESNQPQHF,TGTGCCAGCAGCCATTCAGAAAGCAATCAGCCCCAGCATTTT
TRBD1,TRBV7-3,TRBJ2-7,many,CASSSGTGSQKEQYF,TGTGCCAGCAGCTCCGGGACAGGCTCCCAGAAGGAGCAGTACTTC
TRBD1,TRBV7-2,TRBJ1-6,-,CASSSNSDRQGAGNSPLHF,TGTGCCAGCAGCTCAAATAGCGACAGACAGGGGGCCGGGAATTCACCCCTCCACTTT
TRBD1,TRBV4-1,TRBJ2-1,few,CASSQVGQGAYEQFF,TGCGCCAGCAGCCAAGTGGGACAGGGGGCCTATGAGCAGTTCTTC
TRBD2,TRBV6-2/TRBV6-3,TRBJ2-7,few,CASSPGLASYEQYF,TGTGCCAGCAGTCCGGGACTAGCGTCCTACGAGCAGTACTTC
TRBD2,TRBV12-3/TRBV12-4,TRBJ2-3,-,CASSSLAGGRDTQYF,TGTGCCAGCAGCTCCTTGGCGGGGGGGAGAGATACGCAGTATTTT
-,TRBV12-3/TRBV12-4,TRBJ2-3,-,CASSFTDEFDTQYF,TGTGCCAGCAGTTTCACGGACGAATTCGATACGCAGTATTTT
TRBD1,TRBV20-1,TRBJ2-1,-,CSASPTGVEQFF,TGCAGTGCTAGCCCGACAGGGGTAGAGCAGTTCTTC
-,TRBV6-5,TRBJ2-2,few,CASTNRPNTGELFF,TGTGCCAGCACAAACAGGCCGAACACCGGGGAGCTGTTTTTT
-,TRBV5-1,TRBJ1-1,few,CASSFFSQGNTEAFF,TGCGCCAGCAGCTTTTTCAGTCAGGGGAACACTGAAGCTTTCTTT
TRBD1,TRBV18,TRBJ1-2,-,CASEQTGGLHNGYTF,TGTGCCAGCGAACAGACAGGGGGCCTACATAATGGCTACACCTTC
-,TRBV29-1,TRBJ2-1,-,CSAPKVAAQFF,TGCAGCGCCCCTAAGGTCGCGGCGCAGTTCTTC
TRBD2,TRBV10-3,TRBJ2-1,-,CAMGVGTSTWNEQFF,TGTGCCATGGGAGTAGGGACTAGCACGTGGAATGAGCAGTTCTTC
-,TRBV12-3/TRBV12-4,TRBJ2-5,many,CASSLAVEGAQYF,TGTGCCAGCAGTTTAGCGGTCGAAGGGGCCCAGTACTTC
-,TRBV5-6,TRBJ2-3,-,CASSLSHSRTDTQYF,TGTGCCAGCAGCTTGTCCCACAGCCGTACAGATACGCAGTATTTT